This TCR beta chain was obtained from a study of OX40 agonist ivuxolimab in advanced cancers. Study-wide context: Ivuxolimab was an agonistic, fully human IgG2 monoclonal antibody directed against OX40 (CD134), a costimulatory receptor. Intravenous ivuxolimab was administered to patients every 2 weeks at six dose levels: 0.01, 0.1, 0.3, 1.5, 3 and 10 mg/kg. Of the roughly 53 patients in dose escalation, 19 had hepatocellular carcinoma, some 15 had melanoma, 9 had renal cell carcinoma and 9 had head and neck cancer. In the dose-escalation cohort, around four fifths of patients were male, and the mean age was 60 years with a range of roughly 23 to 79. Prior anti-PD-1, anti-PD-L1 or anti-CTLA-4 therapy was permitted, and about two fifths of dose-escalation patients had received checkpoint inhibitors. Partial responses occurred in three dose-escalation patients, of whom one had hepatocellular carcinoma and two had cutaneous melanoma. Peripheral TCRbeta sequencing was intended to test whether TCR sequence diversity was altered and clonal T-cell expansion was caused by ivuxolimab. The paper reports the monotherapy dose-escalation portion (N of about 50 patients) of the phase I ivuxolimab trial. General study outcomes and caveats: The antigen specificity of the peripheral T cells that underwent clonal expansion was not determined. After ivuxolimab, more expanded clones were found on average in CD8+ T cells than in CD4+ T cells. In partial responders in the 0.1-3.0 mg/kg groups, normalized peripheral clonal expansion was found to be among the lowest, especially among CD8+ T cells. Clonal expansion of both CD4+ and CD8+ blood T cells was observed from baseline to week 6 at doses 0.1 to 3.0 mg/kg. Low levels of normalized T-cell clonal expansion were also seen in some patients who did not respond.

V has 3 bases trimmed and J has 9 bases trimmed; junction bases matching no gene number 4. The CDR3 covers 14 residues, taking in both the cysteine and the phenylalanine. The kept DNA is CDR3 alone, 42 bases in frame from the first base. The germline V gene supplies CDR1 ENHRY and CDR2 SYGVKD. To sequence the TCRbeta CDR3 region, genomic DNA was isolated from the sorted cells. The immunoSEQ Assay was used to sequence the TCRbeta CDR3 regions. TCRdb took this table from immuneACCESS and kept in-frame rearrangements with V and J called. Such tables lack part of the clones; where checked against another copy, unresolved V genes explain under half of the gap, and the rest is unexplained. This sample has about 44,000 clones in its table, and around 80% of those were observed once. The ten largest clones represent 6% to 7% of the sample. Notes on this clone: It has no known antigen specificity. Base qualities are not provided; no much larger clone lies one nucleotide away.

Patients with a history of autoimmune disease or receiving systemic immunosuppression were excluded from the trial. Peripheral blood for TCR sequencing was collected from all dose cohorts at baseline, on cycle 4 day 1, and on cycle 7 day 1. The samples were taken from a phase I, first-in-human, multicenter, open-label dose-escalation trial of ivuxolimab. Adults with locally advanced or metastatic melanoma, renal cell carcinoma, hepatocellular carcinoma or head and neck squamous cell carcinoma were enrolled in the trial. CD4+ and CD8+ T cells were sorted separately from peripheral blood before TCR sequencing.

Sample: CD4+ or CD8+ T cells sorted from blood, taken in a trial of the OX40 agonist ivuxolimab. The rearranged segments are TRBV10-3 and TRBJ2-4, with 11 bases matching TRBD2. This TCR derives from an adult with an advanced solid tumor such as melanoma, head and neck, liver or kidney cancer. The DNA reads as follows: TGTGCCATCAGTGAACTAGCGGGAGATCCCATTCAGTACTTC. It is translated as CAISELAGDPIQYF.